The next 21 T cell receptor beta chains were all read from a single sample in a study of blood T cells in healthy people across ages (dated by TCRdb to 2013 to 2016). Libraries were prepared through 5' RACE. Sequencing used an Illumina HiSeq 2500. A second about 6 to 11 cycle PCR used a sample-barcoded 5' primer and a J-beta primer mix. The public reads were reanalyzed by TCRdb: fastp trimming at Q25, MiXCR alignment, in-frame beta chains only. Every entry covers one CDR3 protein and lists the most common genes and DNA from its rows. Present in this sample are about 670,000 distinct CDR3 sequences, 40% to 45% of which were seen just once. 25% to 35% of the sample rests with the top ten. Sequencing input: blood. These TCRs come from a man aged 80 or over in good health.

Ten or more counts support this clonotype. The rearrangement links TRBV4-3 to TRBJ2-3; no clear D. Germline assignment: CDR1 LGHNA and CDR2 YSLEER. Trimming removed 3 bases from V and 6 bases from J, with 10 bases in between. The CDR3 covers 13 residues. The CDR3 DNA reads TGCGCCAGCAGCCAGGAAGATTGGGATACGCAGTATTTT. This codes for CASSQEDWDTQYF.

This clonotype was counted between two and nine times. CDR3 in amino acids: CATSRDKAGGYQPQHF. The CDR3 DNA follows: TGTGCCACCAGCAGAGATAAGGCAGGGGGGTATCAGCCCCAGCATTTT. The chain has TRBV15 and TRBJ1-5; 7 bases fit TRBD1. Germline CDR1 LNHNV, CDR2 YYDKDF (reference sequence). V was pared by 0 bases and J by 5 bases, with 7 bases of the junction left unmatched. CDR3 length equals 16 residues. The variable domain in full, with the rest retrieved from reference TRBV15 and TRBJ1-5, is DAMVIQNPRYQVTQFGKPVTLSCSQTLNHNVMYWYQQKSSQAPKLLFHYYDKDFNNEADTPDNFQSRRPNTSFCFLDIRSPGLGDTAMYLCATSRDKAGGYQPQHFGDGTRLSIL.

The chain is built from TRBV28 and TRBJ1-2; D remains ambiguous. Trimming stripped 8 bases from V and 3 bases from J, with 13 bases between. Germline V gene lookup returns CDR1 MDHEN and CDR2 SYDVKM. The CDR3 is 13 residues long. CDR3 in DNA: TGTGCCAGCCTCTCACGGGTATACTATGGCTACACCTTC. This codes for CASLSRVYYGYTF.

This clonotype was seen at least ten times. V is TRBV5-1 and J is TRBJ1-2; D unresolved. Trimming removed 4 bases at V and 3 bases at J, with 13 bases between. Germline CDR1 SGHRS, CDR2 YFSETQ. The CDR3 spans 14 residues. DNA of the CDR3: TGCGCCAGCAGCCCCCCGAGAGATTACTATGGCTACACCTTC. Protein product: CASSPPRDYYGYTF.

CDR3 in amino acids: CSARDLGEGYNEQFF. Here the CDR3 DNA reads TGCAGTGCTAGAGATCTGGGGGAGGGATACAATGAGCAGTTCTTC. The chain couples TRBV20-1 to TRBJ2-1, with 7 bases matching TRBD2. Germline values: CDR1 DFQATT, CDR2 SNEGSKA (reference sequence). The CDR3 consists of 15 residues. V shed 0 bases, J shed 4 bases, and the junction held 6 bases outside the gene matches.

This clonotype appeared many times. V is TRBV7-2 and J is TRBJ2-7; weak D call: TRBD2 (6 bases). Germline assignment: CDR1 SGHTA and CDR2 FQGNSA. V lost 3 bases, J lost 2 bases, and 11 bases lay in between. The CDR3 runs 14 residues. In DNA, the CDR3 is TGTGCCAGCAGCTTGGGCGGGGCTGCCTACGAGCAGTACTTC. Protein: CASSLGGAAYEQYF.

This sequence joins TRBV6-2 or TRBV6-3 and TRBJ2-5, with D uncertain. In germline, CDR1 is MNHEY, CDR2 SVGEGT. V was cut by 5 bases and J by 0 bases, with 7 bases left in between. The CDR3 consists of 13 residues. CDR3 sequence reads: CASSVQYQETQYF. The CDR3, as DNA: TGTGCCAGCAGTGTACAATACCAAGAGACCCAGTACTTC.

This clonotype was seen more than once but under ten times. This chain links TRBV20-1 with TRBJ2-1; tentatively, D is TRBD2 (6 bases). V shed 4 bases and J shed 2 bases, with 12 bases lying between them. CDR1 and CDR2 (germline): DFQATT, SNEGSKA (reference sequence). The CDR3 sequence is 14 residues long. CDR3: CSAILWRAYNEQFF. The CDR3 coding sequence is TGCAGTGCTATTTTGTGGAGGGCCTACAATGAGCAGTTCTTC.

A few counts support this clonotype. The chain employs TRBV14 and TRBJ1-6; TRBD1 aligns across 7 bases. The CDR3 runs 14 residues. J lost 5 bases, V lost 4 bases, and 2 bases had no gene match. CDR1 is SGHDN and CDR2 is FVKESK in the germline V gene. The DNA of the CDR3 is TGTGCCAGCAGCCCGGGACAGAATAATTCACCCCTCCACTTT. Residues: CASSPGQNNSPLHF.

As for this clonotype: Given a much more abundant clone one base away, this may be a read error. The CDR3 DNA sequence: TGCAGTGCGGCTGGGTTCTCCTACAATGAGCAGTACTTC. Protein product: CSAAGFSYNEQYF. The chain carries TRBV20-1 and TRBJ2-7; D is ambiguous. In germline, CDR1 is DFQATT, CDR2 SNEGSKA (reference sequence). The CDR3 totals 13 residues. Trimming stripped 6 bases from V and 7 bases from J, with 19 bases between.

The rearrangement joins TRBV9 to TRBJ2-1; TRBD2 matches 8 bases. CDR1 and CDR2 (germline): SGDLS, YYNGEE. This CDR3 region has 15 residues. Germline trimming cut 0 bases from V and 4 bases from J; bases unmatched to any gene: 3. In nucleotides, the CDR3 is TGTGCCAGCAGCGTAGATCCGGGGGGGTACAATGAGCAGTTCTTC. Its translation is CASSVDPGGYNEQFF.

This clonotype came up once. The CDR3 loop is CASSLTPGTTEAFF. Here the CDR3 DNA reads TGTGCCAGCAGCTTAACGCCGGGCACGACTGAAGCTTTCTTT. The chain uses TRBV7-3 and TRBJ1-1; no clear D gene. V was pared by 0 bases and J by 5 bases, with 10 bases between. The CDR3 runs 14 residues. Germline V gene sequence: CDR1 SGHTA, CDR2 FQGTGA.

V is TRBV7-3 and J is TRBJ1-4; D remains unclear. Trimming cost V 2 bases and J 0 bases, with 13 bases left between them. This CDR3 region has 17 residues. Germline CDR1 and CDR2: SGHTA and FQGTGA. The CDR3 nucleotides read TGTGCCAGCAGCTTACGGACGAATCCTCCAACTAATGAAAAACTGTTTTTT. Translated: CASSLRTNPPTNEKLFF. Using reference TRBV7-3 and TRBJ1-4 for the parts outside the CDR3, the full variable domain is GAGVSQTPSNKVTEKGKYVELRCDPISGHTALYWYRQSLGQGPEFLIYFQGTGAADDSGLPNDRFFAVRPEGSVSTLKIQRTERGDSAVYLCASSLRTNPPTNEKLFFGSGTQLSVL.

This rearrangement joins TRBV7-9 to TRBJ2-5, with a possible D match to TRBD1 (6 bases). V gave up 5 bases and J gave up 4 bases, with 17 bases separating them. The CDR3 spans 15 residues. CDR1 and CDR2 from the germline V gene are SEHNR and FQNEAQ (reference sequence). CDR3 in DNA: TGTGCCAGCAGCCCCGTCGGGGACACCAGAGAGACCCAGTACTTC. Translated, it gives CASSPVGDTRETQYF. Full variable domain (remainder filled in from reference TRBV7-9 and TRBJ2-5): DTGVSQNPRHKITKRGQNVTFRCDPISEHNRLYWYRQTLGQGPEFLTYFQNEAQLEKSRLLSDRFSAERPKGSFSTLEIQRTEQGDSAMYLCASSPVGDTRETQYFGPGTRLLVL.

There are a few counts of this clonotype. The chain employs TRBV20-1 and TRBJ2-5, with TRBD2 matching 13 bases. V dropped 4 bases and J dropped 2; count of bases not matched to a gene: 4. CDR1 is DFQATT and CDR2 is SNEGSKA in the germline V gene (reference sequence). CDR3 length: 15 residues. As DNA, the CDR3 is TGCAGTGCTAAGACTAGCGGGGGGTGGCAAGAGACCCAGTACTTC. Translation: CSAKTSGGWQETQYF.

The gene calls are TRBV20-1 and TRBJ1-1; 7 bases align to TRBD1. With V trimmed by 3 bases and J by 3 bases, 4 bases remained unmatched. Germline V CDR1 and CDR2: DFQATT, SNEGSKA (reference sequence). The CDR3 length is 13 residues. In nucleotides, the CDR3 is TGCAGTGCTAGCGAAGGACAGGACACTGAAGCTTTCTTT. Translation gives CSASEGQDTEAFF.

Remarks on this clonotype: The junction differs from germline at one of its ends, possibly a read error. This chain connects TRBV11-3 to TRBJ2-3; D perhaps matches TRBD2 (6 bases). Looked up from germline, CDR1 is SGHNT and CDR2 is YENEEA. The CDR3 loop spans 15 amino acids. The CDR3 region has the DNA TGTGCCAGCATCTTATACGGGAGTGTAGGAGATACGCAGTATTTT. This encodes CASILYGSVGDTQYF.

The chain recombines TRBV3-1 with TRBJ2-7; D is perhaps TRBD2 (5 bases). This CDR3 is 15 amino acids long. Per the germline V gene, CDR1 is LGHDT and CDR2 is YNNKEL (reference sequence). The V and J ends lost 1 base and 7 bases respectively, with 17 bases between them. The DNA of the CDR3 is TGTGCCAGCAGCCAAGGTAGAGGGTTTTCGAATGAGCAGTACTTC. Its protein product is CASSQGRGFSNEQYF.

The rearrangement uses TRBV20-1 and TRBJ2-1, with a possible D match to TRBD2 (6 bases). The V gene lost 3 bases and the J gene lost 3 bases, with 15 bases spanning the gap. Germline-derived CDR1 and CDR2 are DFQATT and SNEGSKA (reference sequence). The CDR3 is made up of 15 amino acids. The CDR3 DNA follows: TGCAGTGCTAGTGGGCGCACCGGGGGCTACAATGAGCAGTTCTTC. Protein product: CSASGRTGGYNEQFF.

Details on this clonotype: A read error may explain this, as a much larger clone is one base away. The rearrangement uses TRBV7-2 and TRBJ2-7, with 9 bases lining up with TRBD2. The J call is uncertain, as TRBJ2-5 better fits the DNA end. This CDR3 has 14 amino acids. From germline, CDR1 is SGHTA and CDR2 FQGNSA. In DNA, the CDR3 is TGTGCCAGCAGCTCCAGACTAGCGGTAGAGACCCAGTACTTC. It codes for CASSSRLAVETQYF.

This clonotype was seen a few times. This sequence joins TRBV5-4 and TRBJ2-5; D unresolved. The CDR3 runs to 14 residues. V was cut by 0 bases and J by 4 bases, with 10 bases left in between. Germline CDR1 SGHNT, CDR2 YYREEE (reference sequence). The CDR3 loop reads CASSLGRSVETQYF. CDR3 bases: TGTGCCAGCAGCTTGGGTAGGAGTGTAGAGACCCAGTACTTC.